One sample yielded the 31 T cell receptor beta chains listed below, sequenced in a study of blood T cell repertoires in COVID-19. Method: immunoSEQ multiplex PCR; TCRdb's copy keeps in-frame clones and lacks some. The sample carries a few hundred thousand clones, 70% to 90% recorded once. Sequencing was done on a sample of PBMCs or T cells enriched from blood (not recorded which). These receptors all stem from a woman aged 18-29 years who had recovered from COVID-19.

The chain recombines TRBV5-1 with TRBJ2-7; 11 nucleotides match TRBD1. V shed 4 bases, J shed 5 bases, and the junction held 11 bases outside the gene matches. Germline V gives CDR1 SGHRS, CDR2 YFSETQ. The CDR3 is 16 amino acids. The DNA for the CDR3 is TGCGCCAGCAGCATCGCTAGGACAGGGGGCGCAGACGAGCAGTACTTC. Its protein is CASSIARTGGADEQYF.

This chain connects TRBV7-8 to TRBJ1-4, with unresolved D. Germline V gene lookup returns CDR1 SGHVS and CDR2 FQNEAQ. Trimming took off 1 base at V and 0 bases at J, with 18 bases between the two ends. The CDR3 length is 19 residues. CDR3 nucleotides: TGTGCCAGCAGCTTAGGGCTTCACCTAGGCCCTACAACTAATGAAAAACTGTTTTTT. Translation: CASSLGLHLGPTTNEKLFF. Variable domain in full (rest from reference TRBV7-8 and TRBJ1-4): GAGVSQSPRYKVAKRGQDVALRCDPISGHVSLFWYQQALGQGPEFLTYFQNEAQLDKSGLPSDRFFAERPEGSVSTLKIQRTQQEDSAVYLCASSLGLHLGPTTNEKLFFGSGTQLSVL.

The chain couples TRBV20-1 to TRBJ2-3; 9 bases map to TRBD2. Germline loops: CDR1 DFQATT, CDR2 SNEGSKA (reference sequence). The trim removed 3 bases at V and 2 bases at J, leaving 6 bases unmatched. This CDR3 region has 15 residues. CDR3 region: CSASRLAGNTDTQYF. DNA of the CDR3: TGCAGTGCTAGTAGGCTAGCGGGGAACACAGATACGCAGTATTTT.

The chain is built from TRBV6-1 and TRBJ1-5; 11 nucleotides agree with TRBD1. With 3 bases clipped from V and 6 bases from J, the junction kept 4 bases outside the gene matches. CDR3 length equals 15 residues. The V gene's germline CDR1 is MNHNS and CDR2 SASEGT. In nucleotides, the CDR3 is TGTGCCAGCAGTGATAGGACAGGGGGCGGTCAGCCCCAGCATTTT. It codes for CASSDRTGGGQPQHF.

The gene calls are TRBV11-2 and TRBJ2-7; D gene uncertain. Germline values: CDR1 SGHAT, CDR2 FQNNGV. V was clipped by 4 bases and J by 5 bases, with 12 bases between them. The CDR3 is made up of 13 amino acids. The chain's CDR3 is CASSSSRWDEQYF. The DNA of the CDR3 is TGTGCCAGCAGCTCCAGCAGGTGGGACGAGCAGTACTTC.

CDR3 region: CASSPPQGGATNEKLFF. In DNA form, the CDR3 reads TGTGCCAGCTCACCACCCCAGGGCGGAGCAACTAATGAAAAACTGTTTTTT. V is TRBV18 and J is TRBJ1-4, with D maybe TRBD1 (5 bases). Germline V lookup: CDR1 KGHSH, CDR2 LQKENI. Trimming removed 0 bases from V and 0 bases from J, with 11 bases in between. The CDR3 is 17 residues long.

The chain couples TRBV10-3 to TRBJ2-1; 7 nucleotides align to TRBD2. Germline V gene sequence: CDR1 ENHRY, CDR2 SYGVKD. Trimming at V came to 11 bases and at J to 0 bases, leaving 4 bases not matched to a gene. This CDR3 is 13 amino acids long. CDR3: CAARGDSYNEQFF. The CDR3 coding sequence is TGTGCCGCACGGGGGGACTCCTACAATGAGCAGTTCTTC.

This chain uses TRBV18 with TRBJ1-2; a possible D gene is TRBD1 (6 bases). V lost 8 bases to trimming and J lost 1 base, with 14 bases between them. The CDR3 extends over 14 amino acids. Germline V gene data show CDR1 as KGHSH and CDR2 as LQKENI. The CDR3 sequence: CASTAGGSNYGYTF. CDR3 DNA sequence: TGTGCCAGCACGGCGGGGGGCAGTAACTATGGCTACACCTTC.

This rearrangement joins TRBV19 to TRBJ1-1; D possibly corresponds to TRBD1 (6 bases). The CDR3 contains 14 residues. The V end was cut by 3 bases, the J end by 2 bases, with 10 bases between. Germline CDR1 reads LNHDA; CDR2 reads SQIVND (reference sequence). In nucleotides, the CDR3 is TGTGCCAGTAGTATCGGACAGTTTAACACTGAAGCTTTCTTT. Translating gives CASSIGQFNTEAFF.

The rearrangement joins TRBV6-5 to TRBJ1-2; TRBD1 might be the D (5 bases). V lost 6 bases to trimming and J lost 4 bases, with 18 bases between them. This CDR3 contains 15 residues. CDR1 and CDR2 from the germline V gene are MNHEY and SVGAGI. CDR3 sequence reads: CASSPPRDLLYGYTF. The DNA for the CDR3 is TGTGCCAGCAGCCCGCCCAGGGATCTCCTCTATGGCTACACCTTC.

The gene calls are TRBV7-6 and TRBJ2-2; 8 bases are a match to TRBD1. Trimming cost V 8 bases and J 3 bases; bases outside gene matches: 5. Germline assignment: CDR1 SGHVS and CDR2 FNYEAQ. There are 14 residues in the CDR3. CDR3 loop: CASGSTGDTGELFF. Here the CDR3 DNA reads TGTGCCAGCGGTTCGACAGGGGACACCGGGGAGCTGTTTTTT.

The CDR3 DNA reads as TGTGCCAGCAGCGTAGGGGACAGCGCGACTAACTATGGCTACACCTTC. It encodes CASSVGDSATNYGYTF. The rearrangement joins TRBV9 to TRBJ1-2; 7 bases fit TRBD1. V gave up 0 bases and J gave up 0 bases; unmatched junction bases: 5. Per the germline V gene, CDR1 is SGDLS and CDR2 is YYNGEE. CDR3 length: 16 residues.

The chain carries TRBV24-1 and TRBJ2-7, with 8 bases that match TRBD1. Germline trimming cut 4 bases from V and 0 bases from J; bases unmatched to any gene: 7. This CDR3 contains 16 residues. CDR1 is KGHDR, CDR2 SFDVKD, per germline. CDR3 loop: CATSDSGTGDSYEQYF. The DNA for the CDR3 is TGTGCCACCAGTGACTCGGGGACAGGTGACTCCTACGAGCAGTACTTC.

J is TRBJ2-7 and V is TRBV4-3; D is unresolved. Trimming took 0 bases from V and 0 from J, leaving 9 bases between them. Germline assignment: CDR1 LGHNA and CDR2 YSLEER. This CDR3 comprises 15 residues. DNA for the CDR3: TGCGCCAGCAGCCAAGATAGGTGGAGCTCCTACGAGCAGTACTTC. Protein: CASSQDRWSSYEQYF.

This clone was seen only a few times. V gene TRBV10-2 combines with J gene TRBJ2-7, with TRBD2 identical over 7 bases. V lost 2 bases to trimming and J lost 3 bases; unmatched junction nucleotides: 1. CDR3 length: 13 amino acids. Germline V gene sequence: CDR1 WSHSY, CDR2 SAAADI. The CDR3 is CASSEGGGYEQYF. As DNA, the CDR3 is TGCGCCAGCAGTGAGGGCGGGGGCTACGAGCAGTACTTC.

V gene TRBV30 combines with J gene TRBJ2-7; unclear D gene. V was cut by 3 bases and J by 3 bases, with 3 bases left in between. This CDR3 is built from 10 residues. The germline V gene has CDR1 GTSNPN and CDR2 SVGIG (reference sequence). The CDR3 loop reads CAWSGYEQYF. The CDR3 coding sequence is TGTGCCTGGAGCGGCTACGAGCAGTACTTC.

The CDR3 protein is CASSDSGGSTDTQYF. For the CDR3, the DNA is TGTGCCAGCAGTGACTCCGGCGGGAGCACAGATACGCAGTATTTT. The V and J genes are TRBV6-4 and TRBJ2-3; D is possibly TRBD2 (5 bases). Trimming stripped 0 bases from V and 0 bases from J, with 7 bases between. The CDR3 contains 15 residues. Germline-derived CDR1 and CDR2 are MRHNA and SNTAGT.

This clone was detected many times. The chain combines TRBV7-9 with TRBJ1-4, with a possible D match to TRBD1 (6 bases). Looked up from germline, CDR1 is SEHNR and CDR2 is FQNEAQ (reference sequence). Trimming took 7 bases from V and 8 from J, leaving 26 bases between them. The CDR3 consists of 17 residues. CDR3 bases: TGTGCCAGCAACCCTTCCCGGCCTGGACAGTCGCAAGAAAAACTGTTTTTT. Translating it yields CASNPSRPGQSQEKLFF.

The chain joins TRBV21-1 to TRBJ1-4; the D segment call TRBD1 is taken from the table without a DNA check. TRBV21-1 is a known pseudogene. CDR3 length: 18 amino acids. CDR3 nucleotide sequence: TGTGCCAGCAGCAAAGGAGACAGAAGGGCAACAACTAATGAAAAACTGTTTTTT. Encoded protein: CASSKGDRRATTNEKLFF.

This clone was picked up one time. The V and J genes are TRBV7-2 and TRBJ2-7; no definite D call. V shed 0 bases and J shed 2 bases, with 11 bases lying between them. This CDR3 has 15 residues. Germline V CDR1 and CDR2: SGHTA, FQGNSA. CDR3 sequence reads: CASSLANTDPYEQYF. The CDR3 region has the DNA TGTGCCAGCAGCTTAGCTAACACCGATCCCTACGAGCAGTACTTC. The variable domain in full, completed from reference TRBV7-2 and TRBJ2-7, reads GAGVSQSPSNKVTEKGKDVELRCDPISGHTALYWYRQSLGQGLEFLIYFQGNSAPDKSGLPSDRFSAERTGGSVSTLTIQRTQQEDSAVYLCASSLANTDPYEQYFGPGTRLTVT.

The rearrangement joins TRBV3-1 (or the pseudogene TRBV3-2) to TRBJ1-1; D is unresolved. CDR1 LGHDT and CDR2 YNNKEL come from the germline V gene (reference sequence). Trimming removed 5 bases from V and 3 bases from J, with 13 bases in between. The CDR3 is 14 residues long. The CDR3 DNA follows: TGTGCCAGCAGCACGCCGGGTTTTGACACTGAAGCTTTCTTT. Encoded protein: CASSTPGFDTEAFF.

Only a few counts were recorded for this clone. CDR3 DNA: TGCGCCAGCAGCCAAGAAGGTTCGGGGGTAATCTATGGCTACACCTTC. The encoded protein is CASSQEGSGVIYGYTF. This rearrangement joins TRBV4-3 to TRBJ1-2; possible D gene TRBD1, 5 bases. The length of the CDR3 is 16 residues. Trimming took off 0 bases at V and 4 bases at J, with 15 bases between the two ends. CDR1 and CDR2 (germline): LGHNA, YSLEER.

This chain links TRBV5-1 with TRBJ1-2; 8 nucleotides agree with TRBD1. The CDR3 contains 13 residues. Losses at the gene ends were 0 bases for V and 8 bases for J; bases not matched to a gene: 3. The V gene's germline CDR1 is SGHRS and CDR2 YFSETQ. CDR3 coding DNA: TGCGCCAGCAGCTTGGAGGGACAGGCCGGCTACACCTTC. The encoded protein is CASSLEGQAGYTF.

This sequence joins TRBV4-3 and TRBJ2-3, with 14 bases matching TRBD2. The V gene's germline CDR1 is LGHNA and CDR2 YSLEER. Unmatched junction bases numbered 11, after V lost 0 bases and J lost 3 bases. CDR3 size: 20 residues. The CDR3 coding sequence is TGCGCCAGCAGCCAAGAGCCAGGACTAGCGGGGGGTAAAGAAACAGATACGCAGTATTTT. It codes for CASSQEPGLAGGKETDTQYF.

This clone was detected only once. The rearrangement links TRBV7-2 to TRBJ2-3, with D perhaps matching TRBD2 (6 bases). Trimming left V 5 bases short and J 2 bases short, with 14 bases between. The CDR3 has 15 residues. From germline, CDR1 is SGHTA and CDR2 FQGNSA. CDR3 sequence (DNA): TGTGCCAGCAGCAAGGGACTTACCTCCACAGATACGCAGTATTTT. This codes for CASSKGLTSTDTQYF.

This chain connects TRBV29-1 to TRBJ1-1; D perhaps matches TRBD1 (5 bases). Germline V gene data show CDR1 as SQVTM and CDR2 as ANQGSEA. The V end was cut by 4 bases, the J end by 0 bases, with 12 bases between. The CDR3 has 14 residues. The DNA for the CDR3 is TGCAGCGTTGTGTCCGCGACAGTGAACACTGAAGCTTTCTTT. Encoded protein: CSVVSATVNTEAFF.

The CDR3 DNA reads TGTGCCAGCCGTAGCTTTCAGGGGAACTATGGCTACACCTTC. Its translation is CASRSFQGNYGYTF. The chain combines TRBV6-5 with TRBJ1-2, with D maybe TRBD1 (6 bases). Trimming took off 8 bases at V and 2 bases at J, with 15 bases between the two ends. Per the germline V gene, CDR1 is MNHEY and CDR2 is SVGAGI. This CDR3 region has 14 residues.

There are a few counts of this clone. This chain links TRBV19 with TRBJ1-5; weak D call: TRBD1 (5 bases). Germline assignment: CDR1 LNHDA and CDR2 SQIVND (reference sequence). CDR3 length: 13 residues. Deletions cut 8 bases from V and 0 bases from J, with 8 bases between. CDR3 region: CASWGPSNQPQHF. CDR3 DNA sequence: TGTGCCAGTTGGGGCCCTAGCAATCAGCCCCAGCATTTT.

The chain is built from TRBV14 and TRBJ1-5, with D unresolved. The CDR3 length is 14 residues. V was shortened by 8 bases and J by 7 bases, with 18 bases between the two germline ends. Germline V gene sequence: CDR1 SGHDN, CDR2 FVKESK. DNA of the CDR3: TGTGCCAGCTATCAAAGGGAGGGAAACCAGCCCCAGCATTTT. Encoded protein: CASYQREGNQPQHF.

The V gene is TRBV7-8, the J gene TRBJ2-1; the match to TRBD2 covers 10 bases. This CDR3 region has 16 residues. CDR1 and CDR2 (germline): SGHVS, FQNEAQ. With 5 bases clipped from V and 9 bases from J, the junction kept 13 bases outside the gene matches. CDR3 DNA sequence: TGTGCCAGCAGCGTTTTTCTAGCGGGGGATTCCGGTGAGCAGTTCTTC. Amino acids: CASSVFLAGDSGEQFF.

This chain links TRBV5-1 with TRBJ1-3, with unresolved D. CDR1 and CDR2 (germline): SGHRS, YFSETQ. The CDR3 has 15 amino acids. The V and J ends lost 2 bases and 0 bases respectively, with 9 bases between them. This chain's CDR3 is CASSFEGNSGNTIYF. CDR3 nucleotides: TGCGCCAGCAGCTTCGAGGGTAACTCTGGAAACACCATATATTTT.